The 18 T cell receptor beta chains below all came from one sample that was sequenced in a study of CD8 T cells in ankylosing spondylitis. In TCRdb, the 5' RACE reads were re-called with MiXCR into one record per CDR3 protein. Of around 140,000 distinct CDR3 sequences in the sample, roughly 18% were seen once. No antigen is known for these receptors. Study results and caveats: Seemingly characteristic of ankylosing spondylitis blood was a TCR beta motif consisting of 7 or 8 highly homologous variants.

The source material was blood, either unsorted or a sorted T cell fraction (not recorded which). These receptors were taken from a male donor with ankylosing spondylitis.

There are many counts of this clonotype. The chain has TRBV12-3 or TRBV12-4 and TRBJ2-1, with unresolved D. Deletions cut 4 bases from V and 5 bases from J, with 9 bases between. The CDR3 is 13 amino acids. CDR3 bases: TGTGCCAGCAGTTCCAACGATCACAATGAGCAGTTCTTC. Translation: CASSSNDHNEQFF.

The chain carries TRBV13 and TRBJ2-1; 8 bases line up with TRBD1. The CDR3 extends over 16 amino acids. CDR1 is PRHDT and CDR2 is FYEKMQ in the germline V gene (reference sequence). The V gene end was trimmed by 5 bases and the J gene end by 4 bases; junction bases not matched to a gene: 10. CDR3 sequence (DNA): TGTGCCAGCAGCAGCTGGACAGGGCTTGTGTACAATGAGCAGTTCTTC. Residues: CASSSWTGLVYNEQFF.

This clonotype was recorded a few times. The chain links TRBV4-1 to TRBJ2-3; D is uncertain. Deletions cut 1 base from V and 6 bases from J, with 17 bases between. The CDR3 loop spans 16 amino acids. Germline-derived CDR1 and CDR2 are MGHRA and YSYEKL. In nucleotides, the CDR3 is TGCGCCAGCAGCCAAGGCGGTACGGGCACTACCGATACGCAGTATTTT. This encodes CASSQGGTGTTDTQYF.

This clonotype came up a few times. This chain joins TRBV29-1 and TRBJ1-1; unclear D gene. CDR1 and CDR2 from the germline V gene are SQVTM and ANQGSEA. This CDR3 region has 12 residues. V lost 8 bases and J 4 bases, leaving 14 bases between the germline ends. The CDR3 nucleotides are TGCAGCTCAGAAGACTCTCCCACTGAAGCTTTCTTT. Its protein product is CSSEDSPTEAFF.

The J gene is TRBJ2-7, the V gene TRBV16; D may be TRBD2 (7 bases). Looked up from germline, CDR1 is KGHSY and CDR2 is FQNENV. The CDR3 has 12 amino acids. Trimming stripped 0 bases from V and 12 bases from J, with 12 bases between. The CDR3 spells CASSQSTGGPYF. The CDR3 region has the DNA TGTGCCAGCAGCCAATCGACCGGGGGGCCGTACTTC.

This clonotype occurred a few times. This chain links TRBV9 with TRBJ2-1; no definite D call. This CDR3 has 13 amino acids. Germline values: CDR1 SGDLS, CDR2 YYNGEE. V was clipped by 4 bases and J by 5 bases, with 10 bases between them. CDR3 sequence: CASSPPRDNEQFF. CDR3 coding DNA: TGTGCCAGCAGCCCCCCCCGGGACAATGAGCAGTTCTTC.

The J gene is TRBJ2-4, the V gene TRBV5-6; D gene uncertain. Trimming took off 2 bases at V and 0 bases at J, with 9 bases between the two ends. Germline CDR1 reads SGHDT; CDR2 reads YYEEEE. There are 15 residues in the CDR3. The CDR3 coding sequence is TGTGCCAGCAGCTTTCAGGTTGGAGCCAAAAACATTCAGTACTTC. This gives the protein CASSFQVGAKNIQYF.

This clonotype was counted many times. The chain has TRBV2 and TRBJ2-7; D remains ambiguous. The CDR3 extends over 10 amino acids. The V gene's germline CDR1 is SNHLY and CDR2 FYNNEI. The V and J ends lost 6 bases and 3 bases respectively, with 3 bases between them. The CDR3 DNA is TGTGCCAGCAGGGGCTACGAGCAGTACTTC. It codes for CASRGYEQYF.

This clonotype was observed a few times. This sequence joins TRBV4-1 and TRBJ2-7; the D gene is possibly TRBD2 (5 bases). Trimming removed 0 bases from V and 2 bases from J, with 11 bases in between. The CDR3 extends over 15 amino acids. Germline V gene sequence: CDR1 MGHRA, CDR2 YSYEKL. In nucleotides, the CDR3 is TGCGCCAGCAGCCAAGAAAGCCGGGGAACCTACGAGCAGTACTTC. Its translation: CASSQESRGTYEQYF.

This clonotype was counted between two and nine times. The genes are TRBV6-1 and TRBJ1-1, with D perhaps matching TRBD1 (5 bases). V shed 8 bases and J shed 5 bases, with 18 bases lying between them. Germline CDR1 and CDR2: MNHNS and SASEGT. This CDR3 has 14 residues. For the CDR3, the DNA is TGTGCCAGCGGGGCAGGCGCATCTATTACTGAAGCTTTCTTT. Encoded protein: CASGAGASITEAFF.

V usage is TRBV12-3 or TRBV12-4 and J usage is TRBJ2-7; 9 bases match TRBD1. The CDR3 runs to 15 residues. The V gene end was trimmed by 2 bases and the J gene end by 3 bases; junction bases not matched to a gene: 5. CDR3 residues: CASSLSLDRGYEQYF. CDR3 bases: TGTGCCAGCAGTTTAAGCTTGGACAGGGGCTACGAGCAGTACTTC.

This clonotype was seen only a few times. The gene calls are TRBV12-3 or TRBV12-4 and TRBJ2-1; the D gene is possibly TRBD2 (6 bases). Trimming took 3 bases from V and 2 from J, leaving 11 bases between them. The CDR3 sequence is 15 residues long. CDR3 loop: CASSLGGVTYNEQFF. CDR3 DNA: TGTGCCAGCAGTTTGGGCGGGGTTACCTACAATGAGCAGTTCTTC.

The V and J genes are TRBV11-3 and TRBJ2-6, with TRBD1 matching over 9 bases. The CDR3 runs 15 residues. J lost 2 bases, V lost 5 bases, and 1 base had no gene match. Germline V gene lookup returns CDR1 SGHNT and CDR2 YENEEA. CDR3 residues: CASSRQGAGANVLTF. The DNA of the CDR3 is TGTGCCAGCAGCCGACAGGGGGCTGGGGCCAACGTCCTGACTTTC.

This clonotype was counted between two and nine times. This rearrangement joins TRBV29-1 to TRBJ2-5; D may be TRBD1 (6 bases). Germline V gives CDR1 SQVTM, CDR2 ANQGSEA. The CDR3 length is 13 residues. Deletions cut 5 bases from V and 4 bases from J, with 14 bases between. Here the CDR3 reads CSVWGQYGETQYF. CDR3 bases: TGCAGCGTTTGGGGGCAGTACGGAGAGACCCAGTACTTC. The full variable domain, rest sourced from reference TRBV29-1 and TRBJ2-5, is SAVISQKPSRDICQRGTSLTIQCQVDSQVTMMFWYRQQPGQSLTLIATANQGSEATYESGFVIDKFPISRPNLTFSTLTVSNMSPEDSSIYLCSVWGQYGETQYFGPGTRLLVL.

This chain joins TRBV7-8 and TRBJ2-1; D is possibly TRBD1 (6 bases). The CDR3 consists of 11 residues. Germline CDR1 and CDR2: SGHVS and FQNEAQ. V gave up 4 bases and J gave up 10 bases, with 8 bases separating them. CDR3 amino acids: CASSYDREQFF. The CDR3, as DNA: TGTGCCAGCAGCTACGACAGGGAGCAGTTCTTC.

This clonotype came up a few times. The chain is built from TRBV7-2 and TRBJ2-7, with 11 nucleotides matching TRBD2. CDR1 SGHTA and CDR2 FQGNSA come from the germline V gene. V lost 5 bases, J lost 2 bases, and 8 bases stayed unmatched. CDR3 length equals 16 residues. Here the CDR3 DNA reads TGTGCCAGCAGCCGAACTAGCGGGAGCACGGCCTACGAGCAGTACTTC. Protein: CASSRTSGSTAYEQYF.

In its sample, this clonotype was seen a few times. This chain joins TRBV20-1 and TRBJ2-7; 8 bases match TRBD1. CDR1 and CDR2 (germline): DFQATT, SNEGSKA (reference sequence). The CDR3 contains 13 residues. Trimming cost V 4 bases and J 3 bases; bases outside gene matches: 5. CDR3 sequence (DNA): TGCAGTGCTACGCCACAGGGGGGCTACGAGCAGTACTTC. Residues: CSATPQGGYEQYF.

V usage is TRBV7-9 and J usage is TRBJ2-1, with a possible D match to TRBD1 (6 bases). V shed 5 bases and J shed 6 bases, with 20 bases lying between them. CDR3 length equals 16 residues. In germline, CDR1 is SEHNR, CDR2 FQNEAQ (reference sequence). CDR3 in amino acids: CASSLKTDREGNEQFF. Here the CDR3 DNA reads TGTGCCAGCAGCCTCAAGACGGACAGAGAAGGCAATGAGCAGTTCTTC.